One sample yielded the 25 T cell receptor beta chains listed below, sequenced in a study of cytomegalovirus exposure and HLA in healthy donors. Repertoires were generated with immunoSEQ multiplex PCR, while TCRdb's copy carries only in-frame clones and drops some. The profile shows approximately 280,000 clones, 70% to 90% of them singletons. Material: PBMCs. The source of these receptors is a woman between 18 and 29 years old in good health and CMV-seronegative.

In its sample, this clone was seen a few times. V gene TRBV21-1 combines with J gene TRBJ1-2; the D call of TRBD1 is as the table states it, not checked on the DNA. TRBV21-1 is designated a pseudogene. The CDR3 runs 16 residues. CDR3: CASSKGGTGECYGYTF. CDR3 nucleotide sequence: TGTGCCAGCAGCAAAGGGGGGACAGGGGAATGCTATGGCTACACCTTC.

This chain joins TRBV5-1 and TRBJ2-3, with TRBD2 as a possible D gene (5 bases). Germline CDR1 reads SGHRS; CDR2 reads YFSETQ. V shed 5 bases and J shed 5 bases, with 15 bases lying between them. The CDR3 loop spans 14 amino acids. CDR3 protein: CASRAGKWEDTQYF. The CDR3 DNA sequence: TGCGCCAGCAGAGCCGGGAAGTGGGAAGATACGCAGTATTTT. The variable domain in full, completed from reference TRBV5-1 and TRBJ2-3, reads KAGVTQTPRYLIKTRGQQVTLSCSPISGHRSVSWYQQTPGQGLQFLFEYFSETQRNKGNFPGRFSGRQFSNSRSEMNVSTLELGDSALYLCASRAGKWEDTQYFGPGTRLTVL.

In this sample, this clone turned up a few times. Other DNA variants within this sample encode the same CDR3. J is TRBJ1-1 and V is TRBV2; D is possibly TRBD1 (6 bases). Germline values: CDR1 SNHLY, CDR2 FYNNEI. The CDR3 is made up of 14 amino acids. Trimming took off 4 bases at V and 1 base at J, with 10 bases between the two ends. CDR3 sequence reads: CASSGGQRNTEAFF. In DNA, the CDR3 is TGTGCCAGCAGTGGAGGACAGAGGAACACTGAAGCTTTCTTT.

This clone has just a few counts. This chain joins TRBV4-3 and TRBJ2-4, with D tentatively TRBD1 (6 bases). Germline V gene data show CDR1 as LGHNA and CDR2 as YSLEER. CDR3 length: 16 amino acids. Trimming pared 0 bases from V and 8 bases from J, leaving 17 bases between. For the CDR3, the DNA is TGCGCCAGCAGCCAAGACTCGGCCAGGGGTTCCGACATTCAGTACTTC. Residues: CASSQDSARGSDIQYF.

The V and J genes are TRBV4-1 and TRBJ2-3, with 10 bases lining up with TRBD2. This CDR3 region has 22 residues. V dropped 7 bases and J dropped 2; count of bases not matched to a gene: 27. Germline lookup yields CDR1 MGHRA and CDR2 YSYEKL. The DNA of the CDR3 is TGCGCCAGCACACAACCAAGCGGGAGGGCCGTGGTTATCACCGACTCCACAGATACGCAGTATTTT. Translating it yields CASTQPSGRAVVITDSTDTQYF.

The CDR3 here is CASSLRQGNQPQHF. CDR3 coding DNA: TGCGCCAGCAGCTTGAGGCAGGGGAATCAGCCCCAGCATTTT. The genes are TRBV5-1 and TRBJ1-5, with D possibly being TRBD1 (6 bases). CDR3 length equals 14 residues. V was shortened by 1 base and J by 4 bases, with 9 bases between the two germline ends. CDR1 and CDR2 (germline): SGHRS, YFSETQ.

The chain recombines TRBV9 with TRBJ2-5, with TRBD2 matching 9 bases. Losses at the gene ends were 4 bases for V and 9 bases for J; bases not matched to a gene: 10. Germline V lookup: CDR1 SGDLS, CDR2 YYNGEE. This CDR3 is 14 amino acids long. For the CDR3, the DNA is TGTGCCAGCAGCCCATCTCGCGGGAGGGAGGCCCAGTACTTC. Amino acids: CASSPSRGREAQYF.

For this clone: Different DNA sequences within this sample yield the same CDR3. The chain combines TRBV5-1 with TRBJ2-5; 7 bases align to TRBD2. The J segment lost 2 bases and the V segment lost 4 bases, leaving 5 bases of the junction unmatched. CDR3 size: 14 residues. Germline V lookup: CDR1 SGHRS, CDR2 YFSETQ. This CDR3 reads CASSPGLVQETQYF. DNA for the CDR3: TGCGCCAGCAGCCCCGGACTAGTTCAAGAGACCCAGTACTTC.

The V gene is TRBV4-3, the J gene TRBJ1-2, with 10 bases aligning to TRBD1. From germline, CDR1 is LGHNA and CDR2 YSLEER. The V segment lost 3 bases and the J segment 4 bases; nucleotides outside the gene matches: 14. This CDR3 comprises 18 residues. In nucleotides, the CDR3 is TGCGCCAGCAGCCATTCAACTGGAGGACAGGGGGAGACCTATGGCTACACCTTC. Residues: CASSHSTGGQGETYGYTF.

The rearrangement links TRBV7-2 to TRBJ2-2, with 13 nucleotides matching TRBD2. J lost 7 bases, V lost 3 bases, and 2 bases had no gene match. The CDR3 spans 15 residues. Germline values: CDR1 SGHTA, CDR2 FQGNSA. The CDR3 reads CASSFGLAGDGELFF. The CDR3 DNA is TGTGCCAGCAGCTTCGGACTAGCGGGAGACGGGGAGCTGTTTTTT.

Only a few counts were recorded for this clone. Germline is not matched at one junction end, which may reflect a read error. The V call is TRBV5-5, the J call TRBJ2-7; D unresolved. The CDR3 consists of 17 residues. Germline V lookup: CDR1 SGHKS, CDR2 YYEKEE (reference sequence). The CDR3 nucleotides are TGTGCCAGCAGCTTGATTTTTCCGGCTTTAGCCTCCCACGAGCAGTACTTC. This encodes CASSLIFPALASHEQYF.

In its sample, this clone was seen a few times. The rearrangement joins TRBV18 to TRBJ1-1; TRBD1 aligns across 8 bases. CDR1 KGHSH and CDR2 LQKENI come from the germline V gene. J was trimmed by 7 bases and V by 3 bases; bases with no gene match: 4. The CDR3 is 13 amino acids. For the CDR3, the DNA is TGTGCCAGCTCACCGCAGGGGGCGGTTGAAGCTTTCTTT. It specifies CASSPQGAVEAFF. The full variable domain, completed using reference TRBV18 and TRBJ1-1, is NAGVMQNPRHLVRRRGQEARLRCSPMKGHSHVYWYRQLPEEGLKFMVYLQKENIIDESGMPKERFSAEFPKEGPSILRIQQVVRGDSAAYFCASSPQGAVEAFFGQGTRLTVV.

J is TRBJ1-2 and V is TRBV11-2; 7 bases agree with TRBD1. Germline V gene data show CDR1 as SGHAT and CDR2 as FQNNGV. The junction had 6 bases not matched to a gene; V was cut back by 4 bases and J by 7 bases. This CDR3 spans 13 amino acids. The CDR3 spells CASSSQGKRGYTF. CDR3 nucleotide sequence: TGTGCCAGCAGCTCACAGGGGAAGCGTGGCTACACCTTC. The full variable domain, its missing parts supplied by reference TRBV11-2 and TRBJ1-2, is EAGVAQSPRYKIIEKRQSVAFWCNPISGHATLYWYQQILGQGPKLLIQFQNNGVVDDSQLPKDRFSAERLKGVDSTLKIQPAKLEDSAVYLCASSSQGKRGYTFGSGTRLTVV.

The chain employs TRBV30 and TRBJ1-6; D is unresolved. V was shortened by 2 bases and J by 7 bases, with 18 bases between the two germline ends. The CDR3 covers 16 residues. Germline V gene lookup returns CDR1 GTSNPN and CDR2 SVGIG (reference sequence). CDR3 protein: CAWSISRTVPNSPLHF. CDR3 DNA sequence: TGTGCCTGGAGTATCTCCCGAACAGTACCAAATTCACCCCTCCACTTT.

The V gene is TRBV30, the J gene TRBJ2-1; 9 bases fit TRBD2. The V gene end was trimmed by 8 bases and the J gene end by 9 bases; junction bases not matched to a gene: 11. The CDR3 is 13 residues long. The germline gives CDR1 GTSNPN, CDR2 SVGIG (reference sequence). The CDR3 DNA is TGTGCCACAAAGGTACTAGCGGGCAGTGAGCAGTTCTTC. Its protein is CATKVLAGSEQFF.

The J gene is TRBJ1-4, the V gene TRBV25-1, with D unresolved. Trimming shortened V by 1 base and J by 3 bases, and 9 bases separated the two germline ends. The germline gives CDR1 MGHDK, CDR2 SYGVNS. The CDR3 is made up of 15 amino acids. For the CDR3, the DNA is TGTGCCAGCAGTGAATTCCGGGATCCTAATGAAAAACTGTTTTTT. This sequence encodes CASSEFRDPNEKLFF.

V and J are TRBV2 and TRBJ1-2; D may be TRBD1 (6 bases). CDR3 length equals 17 residues. Between the trimmed V and J ends, which lost 3 bases and 0 bases, there was a span of 17 bases. Germline CDR1 reads SNHLY; CDR2 reads FYNNEI. Here the CDR3 DNA reads TGTGCCAGCAGTGAGGGGCGGGGGCTGATGTCTAACTATGGCTACACCTTC. Translating gives CASSEGRGLMSNYGYTF.

This clone was found once. V and J are TRBV9 and TRBJ2-3; perhaps TRBD2 as D (5 bases). Germline values: CDR1 SGDLS, CDR2 YYNGEE. Trimming shortened V by 2 bases and J by 4 bases, and 17 bases separated the two germline ends. The CDR3 covers 16 residues. The CDR3 coding sequence is TGTGCCAGCAGCGTGAGGGTTTACGGGTCTGCAGATACGCAGTATTTT. Its translation: CASSVRVYGSADTQYF.

The chain links TRBV7-8 to TRBJ1-2; TRBD1 matches 8 bases. J gave up 8 bases and V 2 bases, and 7 bases lay outside the gene matches. The CDR3 is 14 residues long. Germline V gives CDR1 SGHVS, CDR2 FQNEAQ. The CDR3 sequence is CASSLFSTGEGYTF. CDR3 DNA sequence: TGTGCCAGCAGCTTATTTTCGACAGGGGAAGGCTACACCTTC.

The chain uses TRBV11-3 and TRBJ1-2, with D unresolved. Trimming took off 4 bases at V and 8 bases at J, with 17 bases between the two ends. CDR1 is SGHNT, CDR2 YENEEA, per germline. The CDR3 contains 14 residues. The DNA of the CDR3 is TGTGCCAGCAGCTCCCCCAGAAGGAGTGGAGGCTACACCTTC. This translates into CASSSPRRSGGYTF.

The chain has TRBV21-1 and TRBJ1-5; TRBD1 reflects the table's D call only, with no check against the DNA. TRBV21-1 is noted as a pseudogene. The CDR3 covers 16 residues. The CDR3 region is CASNPTAYYSNQPQHF. CDR3 nucleotides: TGTGCCAGCAACCCGACAGCGTATTATAGCAATCAGCCCCAGCATTTT.

The CDR3 nucleotides are TGTGCCAGCAGTGGCCGGGACAGGGACACTGAAGCTTTCTTT. Translated: CASSGRDRDTEAFF. This chain connects TRBV9 to TRBJ1-1; 9 bases are shared with TRBD1. The CDR3 extends over 14 amino acids. V lost 5 bases to trimming and J lost 3 bases; unmatched junction nucleotides: 5. Per the germline V gene, CDR1 is SGDLS and CDR2 is YYNGEE. Full variable domain (missing parts from reference TRBV9 and TRBJ1-1): DSGVTQTPKHLITATGQRVTLRCSPRSGDLSVYWYQQSLDQGLQFLIQYYNGEERAKGNILERFSAQQFPDLHSELNLSSLELGDSALYFCASSGRDRDTEAFFGQGTRLTVV.

The chain is built from TRBV5-1 and TRBJ2-7, with TRBD2 matching over 7 bases. This CDR3 comprises 15 residues. Per the germline V gene, CDR1 is SGHRS and CDR2 is YFSETQ. After removal of 4 bases from V and 6 bases from J, the junction contained 13 bases not matched to a gene. CDR3 sequence: CASSQSASGSSEQYF. Here the CDR3 DNA reads TGCGCCAGCAGCCAATCAGCTAGCGGAAGTAGCGAGCAGTACTTC.

The rearrangement links TRBV27 to TRBJ1-2, with a possible D match to TRBD1 (5 bases). The CDR3 is 17 amino acids. Looked up from germline, CDR1 is MNHEY and CDR2 is SMNVEV (reference sequence). Trimming left V 0 bases short and J 0 bases short, with 14 bases between. The CDR3 sequence: CASSLSARVGPNYGYTF. In nucleotides, the CDR3 is TGTGCCAGCAGTTTATCTGCCAGGGTTGGGCCTAACTATGGCTACACCTTC.

This clone was seen just once. The V and J genes are TRBV6-5 and TRBJ1-1, with D possibly TRBD1 on 6 matching bases. Germline CDR1 reads MNHEY; CDR2 reads SVGAGI. The CDR3 is 16 amino acids. V was trimmed by 0 bases and J by 4 bases, leaving 15 bases between them. CDR3 sequence reads: CASSYSYRVSGTEAFF. In nucleotides, the CDR3 is TGTGCCAGCAGTTACTCTTACAGGGTTTCGGGCACTGAAGCTTTCTTT.